Below are 7 T cell receptor beta chains sequenced from a single sample in a study of identical twins. In TCRdb, the 5' RACE reads were re-called with MiXCR into one record per CDR3 protein. The table shows 650,000 to 750,000 distinct CDR3 sequences, with 21% occurring only once. This same sample was also taken into another study, of T cells expressing NK-cell markers.

What was sequenced was PBMCs. All receptors derive from a woman in her late teens or twenties in good health.

The rearrangement uses TRBV29-1 and TRBJ2-3; TRBD1 agrees at 7 bases. Germline V lookup: CDR1 SQVTM, CDR2 ANQGSEA. This CDR3 has 17 residues. Trimming took 6 bases from V and 0 from J; bases not matched to a gene: 15. The CDR3 protein is CSVLDRARATSTDTQYF. DNA for the CDR3: TGCAGCGTCCTTGACAGGGCGAGGGCTACTAGCACAGATACGCAGTATTTT.

The table lists this clonotype with a few counts. This sequence joins TRBV19 and TRBJ1-5; D unresolved. The V end lost 1 base, the J end lost 7 bases, and 8 bases lay between the germline ends. This CDR3 contains 13 residues. Germline V CDR1 and CDR2: LNHDA, SQIVND (reference sequence). The CDR3 spells CASSIGGYQPQHF. Here the CDR3 DNA reads TGTGCCAGTAGTATAGGAGGGTACCAGCCCCAGCATTTT.

The CDR3 bases are TGCGCCAGCAGTGAAACGGGGGGGAAAAACATTCAGTACTTC. Amino acids: CASSETGGKNIQYF. The rearrangement links TRBV10-1 to TRBJ2-4; TRBD2 matches 8 bases. The CDR3 sequence is 14 residues long. With V trimmed by 3 bases and J by 4 bases, 2 bases remained unmatched. Germline V gives CDR1 WNHNN, CDR2 SYGVQD (reference sequence).

In this sample, this clonotype turned up a few times. The chain has TRBV29-1 and TRBJ1-2; a possible D gene is TRBD1 (6 bases). V shed 4 bases and J shed 3 bases, with 15 bases lying between them. Germline V gene data show CDR1 as SQVTM and CDR2 as ANQGSEA. There are 14 residues in the CDR3. CDR3 sequence: CSVVWARGDYGYTF. The CDR3 DNA follows: TGCAGCGTTGTTTGGGCCAGGGGAGACTATGGCTACACCTTC.

This chain links TRBV5-1 with TRBJ2-7; D is ambiguous. Trimming left V 6 bases short and J 2 bases short, with 15 bases between. Per the germline V gene, CDR1 is SGHRS and CDR2 is YFSETQ. CDR3 length: 14 residues. The CDR3 protein is CASTHDGRTYEQYF. As DNA, the CDR3 is TGCGCCAGCACTCACGACGGGCGAACCTACGAGCAGTACTTC.

The chain links TRBV12-3 or TRBV12-4 to TRBJ2-3; no clear D. Between the trimmed V and J ends, which lost 5 bases and 1 base, there was a span of 13 bases. The CDR3 consists of 15 residues. The CDR3 DNA follows: TGTGCCAGCAGTCCCACTATACCGGGCACAGATACGCAGTATTTT. Protein sequence: CASSPTIPGTDTQYF.

This sequence joins TRBV7-9 and TRBJ2-7, with D tentatively TRBD2 (5 bases). In germline, CDR1 is SEHNR, CDR2 FQNEAQ (reference sequence). The CDR3 length is 12 residues. Trimming stripped 6 bases from V and 5 bases from J, with 11 bases between. As DNA, the CDR3 is TGTGCCAGCAGGAGAGAGGGTCACGAGCAGTACTTC. This encodes CASRREGHEQYF.